The sequence of this T cell receptor (beta chain) was determined in a study of shared clonotypes between healthy human individuals. CDR1 is MDHEN and CDR2 is SYDVKM in the germline V gene. The CDR3 length is 15 residues. Trimming removed 5 bases at V and 3 bases at J, with 17 bases between. Clones were sequenced by immunoSEQ multiplex PCR, and TCRdb holds only the in-frame ones, with some missing. The sample has over a million clones, roughly 96% seen once. The chain links TRBV28 to TRBJ2-7; D perhaps matches TRBD2 (6 bases). The source material was naive CD4+ T cells sorted from blood. This sample's subset: CD45RA+ positively selected. This clonotype was obtained from a man aged 25 to 45 in good health. In DNA form, the CDR3 reads TGTGCCAGCAGTATGGTCGGGACGGGAGACTACGAGCAGTACTTC. The encoded protein is CASSMVGTGDYEQYF.